Each of the 24 T cell receptor beta chains below was sequenced from the same sample in a study of T-cell reconstitution after alpha-beta-depleted transplantation in children. As it was prepared, the TCRbeta library received unique molecular identifiers. TCRdb reanalysed the PCR reads using MiXCR and keeps one entry per CDR3 protein. The sample consists of about 580,000 distinct CDR3 sequences, 23% of them appearing once. The source was PBMCs, mostly from graft donor cells, collected 360 days after TCRalphabeta/CD19-depleted stem cell transplant. The receptor set was obtained from a boy in the first two years of life who had a stem cell transplant for acute myeloid leukemia, so the T cells may come from the graft donor.

This clonotype was recorded at least ten times. The chain is built from TRBV4-1 and TRBJ1-1; no reliable D call. V lost 1 base to trimming and J lost 3 bases, with 6 bases between them. This CDR3 has 13 amino acids. CDR1 MGHRA and CDR2 YSYEKL come from the germline V gene. The CDR3 nucleotides are TGCGCCAGCAGCCAAGGGGGTTACACTGAAGCTTTCTTT. It specifies CASSQGGYTEAFF.

This clonotype has only one observation. The chain recombines TRBV27 with TRBJ2-5; D remains unclear. The germline CDR1 and CDR2 sequences are MNHEY and SMNVEV (reference sequence). V was clipped by 4 bases and J by 3 bases, with 18 bases between them. CDR3 length equals 16 residues. This CDR3 reads CASSSPPFDTEETQYF. CDR3 in DNA: TGTGCCAGCAGTTCGCCCCCCTTCGACACTGAAGAGACCCAGTACTTC.

The chain recombines TRBV18 with TRBJ2-7, with 12 bases matching TRBD2. CDR1 KGHSH and CDR2 LQKENI come from the germline V gene. There are 15 residues in the CDR3. Losses at the gene ends were 3 bases for V and 7 bases for J; bases not matched to a gene: 7. The CDR3: CASSPSLAGGEEQYF. In nucleotides, the CDR3 is TGTGCCAGCTCACCTTCACTAGCGGGGGGAGAGGAGCAGTACTTC. Full variable domain (missing parts from reference TRBV18 and TRBJ2-7): NAGVMQNPRHLVRRRGQEARLRCSPMKGHSHVYWYRQLPEEGLKFMVYLQKENIIDESGMPKERFSAEFPKEGPSILRIQQVVRGDSAAYFCASSPSLAGGEEQYFGPGTRLTVT.

Only a few counts were recorded for this clonotype. This rearrangement joins TRBV6-4 to TRBJ2-5; D is possibly TRBD2 (6 bases). V was cut by 4 bases and J by 4 bases, with 25 bases left in between. The CDR3 is 18 residues long. Germline V CDR1 and CDR2: MRHNA, SNTAGT. CDR3 in amino acids: CASSAPGGPGSVVETQYF. The CDR3 DNA sequence: TGTGCCAGCAGTGCCCCTGGAGGGCCGGGATCAGTGGTAGAGACCCAGTACTTC.

The V gene is TRBV6-1, the J gene TRBJ2-3; 8 bases align to TRBD2. J gave up 1 base and V 5 bases, and 5 bases lay outside the gene matches. Germline assignment: CDR1 MNHNS and CDR2 SASEGT. The CDR3 totals 15 residues. The CDR3 DNA reads as TGTGCCAGCAGTCCGTGGCGGGGGGGCACAGATACGCAGTATTTT. It yields the protein CASSPWRGGTDTQYF.

This clonotype was picked up many times. The J gene is TRBJ2-2, the V gene TRBV3-1, with no clear D. The germline V gene encodes CDR1 LGHDT and CDR2 YNNKEL (reference sequence). The CDR3 loop spans 17 amino acids. Trimming left V 4 bases short and J 0 bases short, with 15 bases between. The CDR3 DNA sequence: TGTGCCAGCAGCCGCTGGACCACGCCAGCGAACACCGGGGAGCTGTTTTTT. Translating it yields CASSRWTTPANTGELFF. Variable domain in full (rest from reference TRBV3-1 and TRBJ2-2): DTAVSQTPKYLVTQMGNDKSIKCEQNLGHDTMYWYKQDSKKFLKIMFSYNNKELIINETVPNRFSPKSPDKAHLNLHINSLELGDSAVYFCASSRWTTPANTGELFFGEGSRLTVL.

In this sample, this clonotype turned up a few times. This rearrangement joins TRBV20-1 to TRBJ2-3, with TRBD2 identical over 7 bases. CDR1 and CDR2 from the germline V gene are DFQATT and SNEGSKA (reference sequence). The CDR3 runs to 14 residues. Germline trimming cut 2 bases from V and 2 bases from J; bases unmatched to any gene: 4. CDR3 bases: TGCAGTGCTAGATGGAGGGACTACACAGATACGCAGTATTTT. This codes for CSARWRDYTDTQYF.

This clonotype was detected only a few times. In nucleotides, the CDR3 is TGTGCCAGCAGCGTAGAGGCAGGTGGGGCCAACGTCCTGACTTTC. Translation gives CASSVEAGGANVLTF. The chain is built from TRBV9 and TRBJ2-6; D ambiguous. The CDR3 spans 15 residues. Germline assignment: CDR1 SGDLS and CDR2 YYNGEE. The germline V and J ends were trimmed by 0 bases and 3 bases, with 7 bases remaining between them.

The genes are TRBV6-1 and TRBJ2-7; 11 nucleotides agree with TRBD1. CDR3 size: 15 residues. V was clipped by 6 bases and J by 3 bases; unmatched bases: 7. Germline V gives CDR1 MNHNS, CDR2 SASEGT. The CDR3 is CASSPGTGGYYEQYF. The CDR3, as DNA: TGTGCCAGCAGCCCCGGGACAGGGGGTTACTACGAGCAGTACTTC.

The table lists this clonotype with many counts. The J gene is TRBJ1-4, the V gene TRBV6-5; D not certain. The CDR3 spans 18 residues. CDR1 MNHEY and CDR2 SVGAGI come from the germline V gene. The V and J ends lost 0 bases and 0 bases respectively, with 14 bases between them. The CDR3 DNA reads as TGTGCCAGCAGTTACTCGTCGGCGCCAGCTGCAACTAATGAAAAACTGTTTTTT. Its protein is CASSYSSAPAATNEKLFF.

A few counts support this clonotype. The J gene is TRBJ2-7, the V gene TRBV7-8, with 7 bases fitting TRBD2. J lost 3 bases, V lost 4 bases, and 9 bases had no gene match. This CDR3 has 15 amino acids. Germline loops: CDR1 SGHVS, CDR2 FQNEAQ. The CDR3 loop reads CASSYSGVGYYEQYF. The CDR3 nucleotides are TGTGCCAGCAGCTACAGCGGGGTGGGCTACTACGAGCAGTACTTC.

The table lists this clonotype with many counts. V gene TRBV12-3 or TRBV12-4 combines with J gene TRBJ2-2; D is undetermined. V was cut by 6 bases and J by 4 bases, with 9 bases left in between. The length of the CDR3 is 13 residues. The CDR3 region has the DNA TGTGCCAGCAGGCTCGACATCACCGGGGAGCTGTTTTTT. Translation gives CASRLDITGELFF.

The rearrangement joins TRBV28 to TRBJ1-5, with D possibly TRBD1 on 5 matching bases. This CDR3 contains 17 residues. V was pared by 5 bases and J by 0 bases, with 17 bases between. Germline V lookup: CDR1 MDHEN, CDR2 SYDVKM. The CDR3 DNA sequence: TGTGCCAGCAGTCTGCCCCTCTGGGGGGGTAGCAATCAGCCCCAGCATTTT. This translates into CASSLPLWGGSNQPQHF. Full variable domain (rest looked up from reference TRBV28 and TRBJ1-5): DVKVTQSSRYLVKRTGEKVFLECVQDMDHENMFWYRQDPGLGLRLIYFSYDVKMKEKGDIPEGYSVSREKKERFSLILESASTNQTSMYLCASSLPLWGGSNQPQHFGDGTRLSIL.

In its sample, this clonotype was seen many times. The chain employs TRBV12-3 or TRBV12-4 and TRBJ1-2; no definite D call. V was pared by 11 bases and J by 5 bases, with 9 bases between. This CDR3 is built from 10 residues. The CDR3 sequence: CAVGGYGYTF. For the CDR3, the DNA is TGTGCCGTAGGCGGATATGGCTACACCTTC.

The sample holds a few counts of this clonotype. In DNA, the CDR3 is TGTGCCAGCAGTTTCCGCCCAGGGAATGAAAAACTGTTTTTT. Amino acid sequence: CASSFRPGNEKLFF. This rearrangement joins TRBV6-5 to TRBJ1-4; D is perhaps TRBD1 (5 bases). The CDR3 spans 14 residues. Germline loops: CDR1 MNHEY, CDR2 SVGAGI. V was cut by 4 bases and J by 5 bases, with 11 bases left in between.

This clonotype was seen many times. DNA of the CDR3: TGTGCCAGCAGTTACTCGGATGGCAGGTCCGGGTCCAATGAGCAGTTCTTC. Translating it yields CASSYSDGRSGSNEQFF. The chain employs TRBV6-5 and TRBJ2-1; D uncertain. Germline V CDR1 and CDR2: MNHEY, SVGAGI. V lost 0 bases and J lost 6, with 18 bases in between. This CDR3 contains 17 residues.

This clonotype was recorded a few times. The chain has TRBV4-3 and TRBJ2-1, with 11 bases identical to TRBD2. After removal of 0 bases from V and 2 bases from J, the junction contained 0 bases not matched to a gene. Germline V gene lookup returns CDR1 LGHNA and CDR2 YSLEER. There are 16 residues in the CDR3. The CDR3 region is CASSQDSGGAYNEQFF. CDR3 nucleotide sequence: TGCGCCAGCAGCCAAGATAGCGGGGGGGCCTACAATGAGCAGTTCTTC.

This chain joins TRBV7-9 and TRBJ2-1; the match to TRBD2 covers 10 bases. The junction had 3 bases not matched to a gene; V was cut back by 1 base and J by 6 bases. This CDR3 has 15 amino acids. Germline V lookup: CDR1 SEHNR, CDR2 FQNEAQ (reference sequence). The CDR3 DNA reads TGTGCCAGCAGCTTAGAGCCTAGCGGGGGCAATGAGCAGTTCTTC. Translated, it gives CASSLEPSGGNEQFF.

The chain has TRBV21-1 and TRBJ1-2; the table's TRBD1 call for D was not verified on the DNA. TRBV21-1 is a documented pseudogene. This CDR3 region has 12 residues. CDR3 sequence reads: CASGQDCYGYTF. DNA for the CDR3: TGTGCCAGCGGACAGGACTGCTATGGCTACACCTTC.

The table lists this clonotype with many counts. The chain has TRBV12-3 or TRBV12-4 and TRBJ2-3; 8 bases fit TRBD1. The CDR3 spans 15 residues. The trim removed 5 bases at V and 4 bases at J, leaving 8 bases unmatched. DNA of the CDR3: TGTGCCAGCAGTGTTGACAGGGGATTAGCAGATACGCAGTATTTT. Protein: CASSVDRGLADTQYF.

V and J are TRBV2 and TRBJ2-5; D tentatively reads TRBD1 or TRBD2 (5 bases each). Trimming pared 6 bases from V and 13 bases from J, leaving 18 bases between. The CDR3 extends over 12 amino acids. The V gene's germline CDR1 is SNHLY and CDR2 FYNNEI. The CDR3 protein is CASRSGTVGWYF. DNA for the CDR3: TGTGCCAGCAGATCCGGGACGGTCGGCTGGTACTTC.

A single count supports this clonotype. At one of its ends the junction is not consistent with the germline gene, which may arise from a read error. This sequence joins TRBV12-3 or TRBV12-4 and TRBJ1-5; D remains ambiguous. The CDR3 totals 13 residues. CDR3 loop: CASSLELSVPQHF. CDR3 in DNA: TGTGCAAGCAGTTTGGAGCTTTCGGTGCCCCAGCATTTT.

The chain joins TRBV29-1 to TRBJ2-1; D is perhaps TRBD2 (6 bases). The germline V and J ends were trimmed by 3 bases and 0 bases, with 15 bases remaining between them. Germline assignment: CDR1 SQVTM and CDR2 ANQGSEA. This CDR3 comprises 16 residues. CDR3 in amino acids: CSVEWRDGVSYNEQFF. The CDR3 coding sequence is TGCAGCGTTGAGTGGCGGGACGGGGTCTCCTACAATGAGCAGTTCTTC.

The chain carries TRBV29-1 and TRBJ1-1; possible D gene TRBD1, 5 bases. Germline CDR1 reads SQVTM; CDR2 reads ANQGSEA. V shed 2 bases and J shed 5 bases, with 12 bases lying between them. The length of the CDR3 is 13 residues. The DNA of the CDR3 is TGCAGCGTTGAATTCAGGGTGGTGACTGAAGCTTTCTTT. Encoded protein: CSVEFRVVTEAFF.